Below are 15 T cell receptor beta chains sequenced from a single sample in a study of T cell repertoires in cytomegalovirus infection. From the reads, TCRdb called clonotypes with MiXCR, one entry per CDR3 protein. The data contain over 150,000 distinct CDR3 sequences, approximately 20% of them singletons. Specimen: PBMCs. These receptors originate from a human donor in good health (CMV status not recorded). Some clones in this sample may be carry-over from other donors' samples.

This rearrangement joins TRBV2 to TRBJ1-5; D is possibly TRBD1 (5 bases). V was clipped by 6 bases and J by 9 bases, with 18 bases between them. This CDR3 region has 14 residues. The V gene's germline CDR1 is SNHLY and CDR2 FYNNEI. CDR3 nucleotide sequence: TGTGCCAGCAGAGCGGGACTCTCGACGGGGCCCCAGCATTTT. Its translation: CASRAGLSTGPQHF.

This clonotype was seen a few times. In DNA form, the CDR3 reads TGTGCCAGCTATGGAACCTGGGACTATGGCTACACCTTC. Its translation: CASYGTWDYGYTF. V gene TRBV6-2 or TRBV6-3 combines with J gene TRBJ1-2; D call uncertain. The CDR3 runs 13 residues. Trimming took 8 bases from V and 3 from J, leaving 13 bases between them. Germline V gives CDR1 MNHEY, CDR2 SVGEGT.

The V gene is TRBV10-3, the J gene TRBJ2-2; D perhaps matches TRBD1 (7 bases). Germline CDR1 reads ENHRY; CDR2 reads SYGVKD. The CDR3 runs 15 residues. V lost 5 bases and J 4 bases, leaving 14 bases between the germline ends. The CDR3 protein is CAISPRGAPTGELFF. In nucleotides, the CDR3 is TGTGCCATCAGTCCCAGGGGGGCGCCCACCGGGGAGCTGTTTTTT.

The CDR3 is CSVTGTSGLCEQYF. Written as DNA, the CDR3 is TGCAGCGTCACCGGGACTAGCGGATTATGCGAGCAGTACTTC. The rearrangement links TRBV29-1 to TRBJ2-7; TRBD2 aligns across 11 bases. J was trimmed by 6 bases and V by 6 bases; bases with no gene match: 10. Looked up from germline, CDR1 is SQVTM and CDR2 is ANQGSEA. The CDR3 runs 14 residues.

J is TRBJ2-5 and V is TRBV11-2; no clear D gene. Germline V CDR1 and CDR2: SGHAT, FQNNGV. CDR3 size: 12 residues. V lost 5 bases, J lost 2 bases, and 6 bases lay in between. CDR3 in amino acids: CASSPWQETQYF. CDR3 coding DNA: TGTGCCAGCAGCCCCTGGCAAGAGACCCAGTACTTC. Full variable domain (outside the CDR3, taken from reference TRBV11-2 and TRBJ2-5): EAGVAQSPRYKIIEKRQSVAFWCNPISGHATLYWYQQILGQGPKLLIQFQNNGVVDDSQLPKDRFSAERLKGVDSTLKIQPAKLEDSAVYLCASSPWQETQYFGPGTRLLVL.

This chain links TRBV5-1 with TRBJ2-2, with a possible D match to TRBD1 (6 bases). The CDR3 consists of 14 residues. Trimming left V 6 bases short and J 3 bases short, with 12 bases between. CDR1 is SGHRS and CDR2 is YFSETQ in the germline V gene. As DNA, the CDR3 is TGCGCCAGCACCCCCCAGGGGTACACCGGGGAGCTGTTTTTT. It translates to CASTPQGYTGELFF.

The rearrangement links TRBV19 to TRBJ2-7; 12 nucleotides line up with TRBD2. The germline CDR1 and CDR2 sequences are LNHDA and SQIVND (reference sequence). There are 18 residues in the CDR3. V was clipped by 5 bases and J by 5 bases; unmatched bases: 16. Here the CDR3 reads CASSPPPSGRAYRDEQYF. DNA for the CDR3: TGTGCCAGTAGTCCCCCCCCTAGCGGGAGGGCCTATCGAGACGAGCAGTACTTC.

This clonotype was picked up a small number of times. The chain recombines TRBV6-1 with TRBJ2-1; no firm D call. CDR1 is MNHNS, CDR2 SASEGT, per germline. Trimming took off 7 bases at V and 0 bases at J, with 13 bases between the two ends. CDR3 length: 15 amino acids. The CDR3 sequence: CASTLTPSSYNEQFF. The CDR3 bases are TGTGCCAGCACCCTGACTCCTAGCTCCTACAATGAGCAGTTCTTC.

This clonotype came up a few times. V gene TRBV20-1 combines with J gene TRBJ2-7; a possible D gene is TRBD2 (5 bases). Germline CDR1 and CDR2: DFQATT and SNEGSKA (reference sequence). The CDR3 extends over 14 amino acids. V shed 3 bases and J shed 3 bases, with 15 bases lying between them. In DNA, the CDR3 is TGCAGTGCTAGTCGCGGTTCTAGCAGCTACGAGCAGTACTTC. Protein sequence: CSASRGSSSYEQYF.

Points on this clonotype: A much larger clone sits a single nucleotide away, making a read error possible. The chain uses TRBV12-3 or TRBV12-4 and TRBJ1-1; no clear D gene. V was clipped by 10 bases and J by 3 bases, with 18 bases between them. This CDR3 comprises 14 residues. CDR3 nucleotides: TGTGCCATCACCCTTCAAGTAGGGCACACTGAAGCTTTCTTT. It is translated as CAITLQVGHTEAFF.

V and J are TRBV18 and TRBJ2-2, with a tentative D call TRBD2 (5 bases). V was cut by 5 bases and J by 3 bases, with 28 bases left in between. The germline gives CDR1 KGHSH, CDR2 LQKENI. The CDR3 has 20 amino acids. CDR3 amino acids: CASSVRRPTRGFLDTGELFF. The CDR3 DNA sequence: TGTGCCAGCTCAGTCAGACGGCCGACACGGGGTTTCTTGGACACCGGGGAGCTGTTTTTT.

CDR3 in amino acids: CASSDRRAGGETQYF. The CDR3 nucleotides read TGTGCCAGCAGTGATCGTCGAGCGGGGGGGGAGACCCAGTACTTC. The V and J genes are TRBV25-1 and TRBJ2-5, with 10 positions matching TRBD2. Germline trimming cut 3 bases from V and 5 bases from J; bases unmatched to any gene: 6. This CDR3 comprises 15 residues. Germline CDR1 reads MGHDK; CDR2 reads SYGVNS. The full variable domain, in which reference TRBV25-1 and TRBJ2-5 provide the parts outside the CDR3, is EADIYQTPRYLVIGTGKKITLECSQTMGHDKMYWYQQDPGMELHLIHYSYGVNSTEKGDLSSESTVSRIRTEHFPLTLESARPSHTSQYLCASSDRRAGGETQYFGPGTRLLVL.

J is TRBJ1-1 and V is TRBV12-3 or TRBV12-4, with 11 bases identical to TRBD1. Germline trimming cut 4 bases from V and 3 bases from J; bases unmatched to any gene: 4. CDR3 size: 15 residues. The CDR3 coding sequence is TGTGCCAGCAGTTCCCGGGACAGGGGGGACACTGAAGCTTTCTTT. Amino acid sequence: CASSSRDRGDTEAFF.

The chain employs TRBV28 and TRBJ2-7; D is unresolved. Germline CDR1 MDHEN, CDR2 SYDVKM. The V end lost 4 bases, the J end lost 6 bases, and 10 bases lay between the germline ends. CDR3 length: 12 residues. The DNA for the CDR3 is TGTGCCAGCAGTTCTGTGGATAGCGAGCAGTACTTC. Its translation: CASSSVDSEQYF.

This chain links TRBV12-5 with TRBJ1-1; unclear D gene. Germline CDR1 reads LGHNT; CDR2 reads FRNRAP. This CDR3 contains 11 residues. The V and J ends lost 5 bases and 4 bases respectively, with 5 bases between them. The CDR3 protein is CASGPLTEAFF. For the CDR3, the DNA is TGTGCTAGTGGTCCTCTCACTGAAGCTTTCTTT.